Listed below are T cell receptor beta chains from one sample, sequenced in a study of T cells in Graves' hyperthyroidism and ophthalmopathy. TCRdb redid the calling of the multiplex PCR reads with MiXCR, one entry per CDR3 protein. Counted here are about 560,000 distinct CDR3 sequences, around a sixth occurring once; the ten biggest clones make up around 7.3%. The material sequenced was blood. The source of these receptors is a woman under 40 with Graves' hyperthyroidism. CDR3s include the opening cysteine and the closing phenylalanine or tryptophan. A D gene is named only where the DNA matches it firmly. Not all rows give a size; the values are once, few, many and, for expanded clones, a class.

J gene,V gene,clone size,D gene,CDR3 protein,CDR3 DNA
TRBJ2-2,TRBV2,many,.,CASSGVGFTGELFF,TGTGCCAGCAGTGGAGTAGGCTTCACCGGGGAGCTGTTTTTT
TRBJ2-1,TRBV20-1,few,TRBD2,CSARSTSDEQFF,TGCAGTGCTAGATCGACTAGCGATGAGCAGTTCTTC
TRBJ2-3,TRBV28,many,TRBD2,CASSRLAGGGDTQYF,TGTGCCAGCAGTCGACTAGCGGGAGGGGGGGATACGCAGTATTTT
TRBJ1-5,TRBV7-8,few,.,CASSLIPGPRGNQPQHF,TGTGCCAGCAGCTTAATCCCGGGACCGAGGGGCAATCAGCCCCAGCATTTT
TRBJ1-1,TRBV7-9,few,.,CASSPGGGPGTEAFF,TGTGCCAGCAGCCCCGGCGGGGGGCCCGGCACTGAAGCTTTCTTT
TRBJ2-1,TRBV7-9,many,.,CASSTSSYNEQFF,TGTGCCAGCAGCACGAGCTCCTACAATGAGCAGTTCTTC
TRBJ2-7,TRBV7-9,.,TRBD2,CASSPRVAGVYGNSYNEQYF,TGTGCCAGCAGCCCCCGTGTAGCGGGAGTGTATGGCAATTCCTACAATGAGCAGTACTTC
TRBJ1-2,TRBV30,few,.,CAWMGSRGGYTF,TGTGCCTGGATGGGCTCAAGGGGAGGCTACACCTTC
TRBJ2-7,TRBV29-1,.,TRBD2,CSVEWYSKAGGDYEQYF,TGCAGCGTTGAGTGGTATTCGAAAGCGGGAGGGGACTACGAGCAGTACTTC
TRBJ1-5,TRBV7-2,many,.,CASSSGGGAGQPQHF,TGTGCCAGCAGCTCAGGAGGGGGGGCCGGACAGCCCCAGCATTTT
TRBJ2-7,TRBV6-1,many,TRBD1,CASSERGLGTALSYEQYF,TGTGCCAGCAGTGAACGCGGGCTAGGGACAGCCCTCTCCTACGAGCAGTACTTC
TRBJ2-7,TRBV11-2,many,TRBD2,CASSLDGLADYEQYF,TGTGCCAGCAGCTTGGATGGACTAGCGGATTACGAGCAGTACTTC
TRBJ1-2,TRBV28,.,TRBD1,CASSPQGAGSYGYTF,TGTGCCAGCAGTCCTCAGGGGGCGGGGAGCTATGGCTACACCTTC
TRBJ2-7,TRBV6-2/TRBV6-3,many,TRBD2,CASSKREGSYEQYF,TGTGCCAGCAGCAAGCGGGAGGGCTCCTACGAGCAGTACTTC
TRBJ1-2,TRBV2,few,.,CASSEFPPGQSPYGYTF,TGTGCCAGCAGTGAATTTCCCCCGGGACAAAGCCCCTATGGCTACACCTTC
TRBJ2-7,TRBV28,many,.,CASSLGRIYEQYF,TGTGCCAGCAGTTTAGGACGGATCTACGAGCAGTACTTC
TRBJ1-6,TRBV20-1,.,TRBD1,CSVPGQGQTLHF,TGCAGCGTTCCGGGACAGGGCCAAACCCTCCACTTT